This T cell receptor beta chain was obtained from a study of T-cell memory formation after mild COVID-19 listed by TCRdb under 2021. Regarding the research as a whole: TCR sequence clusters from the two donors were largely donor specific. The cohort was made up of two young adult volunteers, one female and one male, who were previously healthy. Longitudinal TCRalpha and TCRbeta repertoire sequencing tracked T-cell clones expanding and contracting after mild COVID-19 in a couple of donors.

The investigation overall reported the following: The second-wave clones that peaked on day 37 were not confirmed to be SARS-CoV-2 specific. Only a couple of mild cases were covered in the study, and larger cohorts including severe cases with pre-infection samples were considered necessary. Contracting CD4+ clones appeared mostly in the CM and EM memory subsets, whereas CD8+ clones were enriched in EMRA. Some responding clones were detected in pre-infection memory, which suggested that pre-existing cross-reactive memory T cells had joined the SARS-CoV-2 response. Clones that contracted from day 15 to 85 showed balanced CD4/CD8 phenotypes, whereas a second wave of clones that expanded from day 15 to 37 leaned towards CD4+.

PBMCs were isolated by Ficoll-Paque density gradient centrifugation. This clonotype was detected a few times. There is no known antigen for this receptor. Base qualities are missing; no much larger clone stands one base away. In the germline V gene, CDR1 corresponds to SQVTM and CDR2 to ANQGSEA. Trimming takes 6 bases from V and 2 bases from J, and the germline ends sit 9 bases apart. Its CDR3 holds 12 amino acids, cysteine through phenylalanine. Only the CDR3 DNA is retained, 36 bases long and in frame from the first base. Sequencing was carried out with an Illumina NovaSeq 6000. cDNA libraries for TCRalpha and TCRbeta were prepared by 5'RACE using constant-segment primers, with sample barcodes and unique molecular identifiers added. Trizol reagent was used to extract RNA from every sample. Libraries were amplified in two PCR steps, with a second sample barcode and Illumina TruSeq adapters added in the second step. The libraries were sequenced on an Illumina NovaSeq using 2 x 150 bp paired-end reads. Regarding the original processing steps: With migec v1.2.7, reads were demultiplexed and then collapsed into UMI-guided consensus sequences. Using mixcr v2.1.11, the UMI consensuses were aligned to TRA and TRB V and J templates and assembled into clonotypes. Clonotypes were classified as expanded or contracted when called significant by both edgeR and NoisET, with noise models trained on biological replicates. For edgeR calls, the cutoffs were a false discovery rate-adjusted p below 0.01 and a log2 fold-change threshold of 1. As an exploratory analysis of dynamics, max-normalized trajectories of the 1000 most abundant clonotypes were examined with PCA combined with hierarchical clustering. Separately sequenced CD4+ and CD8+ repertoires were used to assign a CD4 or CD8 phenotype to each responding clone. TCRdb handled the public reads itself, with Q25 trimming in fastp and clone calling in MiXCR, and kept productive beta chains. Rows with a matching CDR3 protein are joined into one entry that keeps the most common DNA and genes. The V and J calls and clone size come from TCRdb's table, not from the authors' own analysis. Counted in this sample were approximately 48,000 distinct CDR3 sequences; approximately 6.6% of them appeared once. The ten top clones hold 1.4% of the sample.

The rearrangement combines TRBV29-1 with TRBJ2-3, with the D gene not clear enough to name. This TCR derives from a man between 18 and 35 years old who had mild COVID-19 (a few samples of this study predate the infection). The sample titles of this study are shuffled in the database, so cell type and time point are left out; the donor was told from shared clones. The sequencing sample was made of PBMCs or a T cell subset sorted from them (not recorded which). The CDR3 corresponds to CSVEWATDTQYF. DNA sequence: TGCAGCGTGGAGTGGGCCACAGATACGCAGTATTTT.